This T cell receptor (beta chain) was captured in a study of response to subunit inactivated influenza vaccine. Study-wide results and limits: Authors suggested seasonal influenza vaccinations each recruit few new T cells.

Germline loops: CDR1 SGDLS, CDR2 YYNGEE. CDR3 length: 12 residues. Trimming took 0 bases from V and 10 from J, leaving 8 bases between them. TCRdb processed the RT-PCR reads anew with MiXCR; each CDR3 protein has one entry. The repertoire holds approximately 500,000 distinct CDR3 sequences, with approximately 13% as singletons. This clonotype was recorded a few times. Antigen specificity is unknown. The receptor was derived from a man in his fifties who received an inactivated influenza vaccine. Sequences were derived from PBMCs from blood, sampled roughly 47 days after vaccination. V and J are TRBV9 and TRBJ2-1; D unclear. The CDR3 protein is CASSVVQSEQFF. Here the CDR3 DNA reads TGTGCCAGCAGCGTAGTTCAATCGGAGCAGTTCTTC.